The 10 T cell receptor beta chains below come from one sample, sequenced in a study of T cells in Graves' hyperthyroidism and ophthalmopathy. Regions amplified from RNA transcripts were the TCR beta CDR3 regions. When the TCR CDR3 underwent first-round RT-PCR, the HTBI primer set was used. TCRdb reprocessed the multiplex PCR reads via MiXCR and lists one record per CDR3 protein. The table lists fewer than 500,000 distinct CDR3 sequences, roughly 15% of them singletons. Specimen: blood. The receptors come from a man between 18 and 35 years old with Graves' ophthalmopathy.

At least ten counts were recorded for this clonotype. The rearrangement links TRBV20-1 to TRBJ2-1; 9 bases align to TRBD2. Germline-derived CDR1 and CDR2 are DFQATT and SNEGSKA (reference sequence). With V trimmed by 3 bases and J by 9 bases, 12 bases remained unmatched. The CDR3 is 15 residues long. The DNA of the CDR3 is TGCAGTGCTAGGGACTTAGCGGGAGATCGGGGTGAGCAGTTCTTC. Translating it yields CSARDLAGDRGEQFF.

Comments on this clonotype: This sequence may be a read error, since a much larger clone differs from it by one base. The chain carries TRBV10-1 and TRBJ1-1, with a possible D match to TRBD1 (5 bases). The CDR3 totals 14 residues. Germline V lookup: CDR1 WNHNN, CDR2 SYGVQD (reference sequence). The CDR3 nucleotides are TGCGTCAGCAGTGAGCCGGGGGGATGGACTGAAGCTTTCTTT. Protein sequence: CVSSEPGGWTEAFF.

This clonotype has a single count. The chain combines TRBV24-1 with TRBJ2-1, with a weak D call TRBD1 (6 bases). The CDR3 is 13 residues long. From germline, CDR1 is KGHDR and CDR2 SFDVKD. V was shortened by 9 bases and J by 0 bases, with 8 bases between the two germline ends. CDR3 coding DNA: TGTGCCACCTCAGGGGACTCCTACAATGAGCAGTTCTTC. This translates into CATSGDSYNEQFF.

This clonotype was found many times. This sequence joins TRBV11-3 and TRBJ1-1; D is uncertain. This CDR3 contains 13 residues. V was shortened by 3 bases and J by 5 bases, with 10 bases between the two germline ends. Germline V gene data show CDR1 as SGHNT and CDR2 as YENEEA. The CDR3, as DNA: TGTGCCAGCAGCTTTCAGCACGGGACTGAAGCTTTCTTT. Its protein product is CASSFQHGTEAFF.

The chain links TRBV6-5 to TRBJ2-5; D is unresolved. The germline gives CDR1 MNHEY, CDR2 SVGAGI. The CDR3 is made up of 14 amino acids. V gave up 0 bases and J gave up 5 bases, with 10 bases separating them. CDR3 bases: TGTGCCAGCAGTTACTCAGGAAACCGGGAGACCCAGTACTTC. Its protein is CASSYSGNRETQYF.

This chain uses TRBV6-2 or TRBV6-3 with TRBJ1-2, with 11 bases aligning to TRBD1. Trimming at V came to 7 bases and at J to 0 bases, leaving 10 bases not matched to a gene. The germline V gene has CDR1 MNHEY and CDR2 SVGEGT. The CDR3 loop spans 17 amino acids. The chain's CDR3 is CASTGTGGSLTNYGYTF. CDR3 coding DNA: TGTGCCAGCACTGGGACAGGGGGAAGCCTAACTAACTATGGCTACACCTTC.

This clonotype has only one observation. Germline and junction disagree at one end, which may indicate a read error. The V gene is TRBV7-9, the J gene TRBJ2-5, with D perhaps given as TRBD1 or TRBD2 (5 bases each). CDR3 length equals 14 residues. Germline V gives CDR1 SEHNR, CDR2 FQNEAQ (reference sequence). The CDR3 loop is CASSLSAGTETQYF. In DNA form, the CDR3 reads TGCGCCAGCAGCTTGTCGGCAGGGACAGAGACCCAGTACTTC.

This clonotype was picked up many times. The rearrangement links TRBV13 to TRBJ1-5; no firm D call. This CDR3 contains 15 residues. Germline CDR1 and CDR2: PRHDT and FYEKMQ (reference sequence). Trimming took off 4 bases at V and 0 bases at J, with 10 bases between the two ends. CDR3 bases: TGTGCCAGCAGCTACCGACGGTATAGCAATCAGCCCCAGCATTTT. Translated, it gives CASSYRRYSNQPQHF.

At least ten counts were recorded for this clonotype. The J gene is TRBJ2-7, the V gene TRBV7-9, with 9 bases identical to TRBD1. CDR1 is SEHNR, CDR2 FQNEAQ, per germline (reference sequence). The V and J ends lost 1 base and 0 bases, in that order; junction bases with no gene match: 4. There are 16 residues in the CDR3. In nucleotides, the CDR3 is TGTGCCAGCAGCTTAGGGCTACAGGGGGCCTCCTACGAGCAGTACTTC. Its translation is CASSLGLQGASYEQYF.

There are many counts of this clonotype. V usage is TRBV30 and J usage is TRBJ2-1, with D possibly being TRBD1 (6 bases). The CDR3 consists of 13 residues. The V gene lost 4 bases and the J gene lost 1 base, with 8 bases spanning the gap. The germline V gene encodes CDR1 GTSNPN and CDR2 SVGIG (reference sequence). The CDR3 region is CAWKQGSYNEQFF. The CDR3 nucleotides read TGTGCCTGGAAGCAGGGGTCCTACAATGAGCAGTTCTTC. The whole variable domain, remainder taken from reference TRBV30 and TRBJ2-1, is SQTIHQWPATLVQPVGSPLSLECTVEGTSNPNLYWYRQAAGRGLQLLFYSVGIGQISSEVPQNLSASRPQDRQFILSSKKLLLSDSGFYLCAWKQGSYNEQFFGPGTRLTVL.